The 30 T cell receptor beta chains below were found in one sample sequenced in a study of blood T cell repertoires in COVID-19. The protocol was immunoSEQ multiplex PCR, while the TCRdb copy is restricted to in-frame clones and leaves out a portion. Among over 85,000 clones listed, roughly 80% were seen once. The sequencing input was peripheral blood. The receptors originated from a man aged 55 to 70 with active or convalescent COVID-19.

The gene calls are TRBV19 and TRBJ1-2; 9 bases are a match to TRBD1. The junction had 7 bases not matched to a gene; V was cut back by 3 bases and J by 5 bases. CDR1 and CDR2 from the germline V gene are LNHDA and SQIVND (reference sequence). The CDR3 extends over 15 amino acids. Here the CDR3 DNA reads TGTGCCAGTAGTATGGCGGGACAGGGTCGGTATGGCTACACCTTC. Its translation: CASSMAGQGRYGYTF.

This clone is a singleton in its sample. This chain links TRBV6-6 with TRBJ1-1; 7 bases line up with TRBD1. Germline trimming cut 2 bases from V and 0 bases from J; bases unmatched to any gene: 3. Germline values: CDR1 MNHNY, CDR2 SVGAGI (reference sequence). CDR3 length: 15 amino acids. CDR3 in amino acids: CASSYTGQMNTEAFF. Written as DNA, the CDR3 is TGTGCCAGCAGTTACACGGGACAGATGAACACTGAAGCTTTCTTT.

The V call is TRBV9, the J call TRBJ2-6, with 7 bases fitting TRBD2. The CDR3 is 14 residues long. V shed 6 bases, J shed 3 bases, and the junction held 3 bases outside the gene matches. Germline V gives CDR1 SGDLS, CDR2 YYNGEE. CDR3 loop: CASKRGNGANVLTF. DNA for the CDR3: TGTGCCAGCAAGCGGGGAAATGGGGCCAACGTCCTGACTTTC.

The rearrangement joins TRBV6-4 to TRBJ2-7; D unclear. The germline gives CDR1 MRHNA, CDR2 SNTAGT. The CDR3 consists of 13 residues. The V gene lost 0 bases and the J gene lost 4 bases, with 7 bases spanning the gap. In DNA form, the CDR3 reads TGTGCCAGCAGTGACTCGGCGGCTTACGAGCAGTACGTC. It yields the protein CASSDSAAYEQYV.

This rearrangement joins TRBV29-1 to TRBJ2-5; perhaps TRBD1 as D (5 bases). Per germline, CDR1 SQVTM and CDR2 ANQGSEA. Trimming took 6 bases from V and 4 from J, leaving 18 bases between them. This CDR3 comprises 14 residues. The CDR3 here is CSVGVSPGLETQYF. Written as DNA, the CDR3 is TGCAGCGTAGGGGTGTCCCCGGGCTTAGAGACCCAGTACTTC.

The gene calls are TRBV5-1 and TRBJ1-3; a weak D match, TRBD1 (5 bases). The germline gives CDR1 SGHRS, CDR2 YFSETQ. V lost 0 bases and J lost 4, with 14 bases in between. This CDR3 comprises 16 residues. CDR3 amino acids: CASSLDSPSGGNTIYF. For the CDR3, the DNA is TGCGCCAGCAGCTTGGATTCCCCATCAGGGGGAAACACCATATATTTT.

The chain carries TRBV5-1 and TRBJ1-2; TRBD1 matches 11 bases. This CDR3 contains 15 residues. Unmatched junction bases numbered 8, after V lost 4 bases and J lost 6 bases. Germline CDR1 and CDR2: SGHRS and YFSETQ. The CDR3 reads CASSKDRGRPDGYTF. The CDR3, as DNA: TGCGCCAGCAGCAAGGACAGGGGGCGCCCCGATGGCTACACCTTC.

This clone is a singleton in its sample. The CDR3 DNA follows: TGTGCCAGCAGCTCATCTCAGACTCTCGAGCAGTACTTC. It is translated as CASSSSQTLEQYF. The chain links TRBV7-9 to TRBJ2-7; no clear D. The germline V gene encodes CDR1 SEHNR and CDR2 FQNEAQ (reference sequence). The CDR3 consists of 13 residues. The V and J ends lost 4 bases and 6 bases respectively, with 13 bases between them.

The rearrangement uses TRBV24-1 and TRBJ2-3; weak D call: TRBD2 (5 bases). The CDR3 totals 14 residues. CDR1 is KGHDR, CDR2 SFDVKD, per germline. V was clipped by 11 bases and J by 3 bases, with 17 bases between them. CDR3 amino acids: CAILVGKVTDTQYF. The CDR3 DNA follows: TGTGCCATACTGGTCGGGAAGGTTACAGATACGCAGTATTTT.

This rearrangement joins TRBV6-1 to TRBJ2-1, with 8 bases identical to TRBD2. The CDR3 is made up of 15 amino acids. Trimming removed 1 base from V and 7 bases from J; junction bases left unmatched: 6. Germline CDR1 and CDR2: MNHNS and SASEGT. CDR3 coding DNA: TGTGCCAGCAGTGAAGTCCTTGCGGGGGGAAATGAGCAGTTCTTC. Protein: CASSEVLAGGNEQFF.

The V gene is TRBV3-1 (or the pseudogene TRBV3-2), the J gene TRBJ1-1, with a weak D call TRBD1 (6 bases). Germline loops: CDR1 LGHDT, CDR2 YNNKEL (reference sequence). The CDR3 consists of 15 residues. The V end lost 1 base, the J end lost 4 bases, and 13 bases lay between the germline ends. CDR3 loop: CASSQGLTGRTEAFF. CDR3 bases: TGTGCCAGCAGCCAAGGACTTACAGGGCGCACTGAAGCTTTCTTT.

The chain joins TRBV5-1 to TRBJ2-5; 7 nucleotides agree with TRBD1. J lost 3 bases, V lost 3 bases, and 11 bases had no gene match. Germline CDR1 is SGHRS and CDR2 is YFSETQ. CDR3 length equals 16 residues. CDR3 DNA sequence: TGCGCCAGCAGCTCCGGACAGGTCGGTCTTAAAGAGACCCAGTACTTC. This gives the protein CASSSGQVGLKETQYF.

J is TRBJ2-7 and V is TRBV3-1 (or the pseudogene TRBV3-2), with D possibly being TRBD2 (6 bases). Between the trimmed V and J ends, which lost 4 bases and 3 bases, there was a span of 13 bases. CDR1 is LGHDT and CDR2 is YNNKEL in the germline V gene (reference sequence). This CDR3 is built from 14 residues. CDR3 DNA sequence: TGTGCCAGCAGCCCCCGGCCGGGGGACTACGAGCAGTACGTC. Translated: CASSPRPGDYEQYV.

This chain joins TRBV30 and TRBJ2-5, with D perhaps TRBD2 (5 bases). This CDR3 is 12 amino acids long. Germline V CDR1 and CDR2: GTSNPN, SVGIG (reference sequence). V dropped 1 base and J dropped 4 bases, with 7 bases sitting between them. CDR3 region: CAWSASLETQYF. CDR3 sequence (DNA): TGTGCCTGGAGTGCTAGCCTAGAGACCCAGTACTTC. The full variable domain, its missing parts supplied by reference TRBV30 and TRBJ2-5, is SQTIHQWPATLVQPVGSPLSLECTVEGTSNPNLYWYRQAAGRGLQLLFYSVGIGQISSEVPQNLSASRPQDRQFILSSKKLLLSDSGFYLCAWSASLETQYFGPGTRLLVL.

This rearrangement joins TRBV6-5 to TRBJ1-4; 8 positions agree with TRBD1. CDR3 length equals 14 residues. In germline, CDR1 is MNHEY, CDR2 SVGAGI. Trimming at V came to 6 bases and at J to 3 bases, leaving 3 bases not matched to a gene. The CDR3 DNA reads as TGTGCCAGCAGGCCGGGACAGGCTAATGAAAAACTGTTTTTT. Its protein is CASRPGQANEKLFF.

The CDR3 is CASATIDNSPLHF. CDR3 nucleotide sequence: TGTGCCAGCGCCACAATCGATAATTCACCCCTCCACTTT. V is TRBV19 and J is TRBJ1-6; D remains ambiguous. This CDR3 has 13 residues. Germline V CDR1 and CDR2: LNHDA, SQIVND (reference sequence). V lost 9 bases to trimming and J lost 5 bases, with 11 bases between them. Based on the CDR3 plus reference TRBV19 and TRBJ1-6, the full variable domain is DGGITQSPKYLFRKEGQNVTLSCEQNLNHDAMYWYRQDPGQGLRLIYYSQIVNDFQKGDIAEGYSVSREKKESFPLTVTSAQKNPTAFYLCASATIDNSPLHFGNGTRLTVT.

The CDR3 here is CASSLGPNLDEQFF. The CDR3 coding sequence is TGTGCCAGCAGCTTAGGCCCGAATTTAGATGAGCAGTTCTTC. The chain uses TRBV7-2 and TRBJ2-1; D unresolved. CDR1 and CDR2 from the germline V gene are SGHTA and FQGNSA. Trimming shortened V by 1 base and J by 8 bases, and 12 bases separated the two germline ends. The CDR3 is 14 residues long.

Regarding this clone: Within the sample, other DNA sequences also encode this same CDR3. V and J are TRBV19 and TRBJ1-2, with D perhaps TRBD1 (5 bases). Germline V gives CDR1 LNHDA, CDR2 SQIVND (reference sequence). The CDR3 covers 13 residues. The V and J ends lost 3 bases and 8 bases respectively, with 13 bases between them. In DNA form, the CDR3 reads TGTGCCAGTAGTATCAGTCAGGGAGGAGGCTACACCTTC. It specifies CASSISQGGGYTF.

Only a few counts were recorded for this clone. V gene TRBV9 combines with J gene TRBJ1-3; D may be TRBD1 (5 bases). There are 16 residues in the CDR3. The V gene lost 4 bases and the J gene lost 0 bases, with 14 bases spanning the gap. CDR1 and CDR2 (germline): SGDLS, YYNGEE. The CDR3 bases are TGTGCCAGCAGCTCTGGGGGGGTAGCCTCTGGAAACACCATATATTTT. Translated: CASSSGGVASGNTIYF.

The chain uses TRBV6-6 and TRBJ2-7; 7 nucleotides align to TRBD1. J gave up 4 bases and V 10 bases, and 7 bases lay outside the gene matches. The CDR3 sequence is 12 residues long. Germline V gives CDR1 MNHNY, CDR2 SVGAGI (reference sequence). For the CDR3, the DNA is TGTGCCACATCCGGGACAGCTTACGAGCAGTACTTC. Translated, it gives CATSGTAYEQYF.

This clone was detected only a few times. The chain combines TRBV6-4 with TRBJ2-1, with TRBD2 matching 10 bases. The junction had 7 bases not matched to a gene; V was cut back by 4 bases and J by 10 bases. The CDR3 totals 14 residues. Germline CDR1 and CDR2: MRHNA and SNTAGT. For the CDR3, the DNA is TGTGCCAGCAGTGTCGGGAGCGGGAGGGGGGAGCAGTTCTTC. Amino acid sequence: CASSVGSGRGEQFF.

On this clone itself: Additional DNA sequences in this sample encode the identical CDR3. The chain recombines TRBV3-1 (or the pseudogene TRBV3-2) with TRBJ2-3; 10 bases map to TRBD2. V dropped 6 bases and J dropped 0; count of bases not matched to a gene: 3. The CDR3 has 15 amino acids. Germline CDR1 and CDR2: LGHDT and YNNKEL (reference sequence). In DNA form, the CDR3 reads TGTGCCAGCAGGCTGACTAGCGGGAGCACAGATACGCAGTATTTT. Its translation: CASRLTSGSTDTQYF.

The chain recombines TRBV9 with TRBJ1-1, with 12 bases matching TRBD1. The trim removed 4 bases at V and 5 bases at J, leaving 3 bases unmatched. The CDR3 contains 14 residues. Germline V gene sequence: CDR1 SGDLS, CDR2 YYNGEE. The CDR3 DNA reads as TGTGCCAGCAGCTCGGGACAGGGGGCAACTGAAGCTTTCTTT. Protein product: CASSSGQGATEAFF.

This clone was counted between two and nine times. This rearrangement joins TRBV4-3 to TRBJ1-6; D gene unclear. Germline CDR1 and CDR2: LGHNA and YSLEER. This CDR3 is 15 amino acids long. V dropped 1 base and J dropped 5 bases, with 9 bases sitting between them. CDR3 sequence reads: CASSQGALHNSPLHF. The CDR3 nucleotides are TGCGCCAGCAGCCAAGGCGCGCTACATAATTCACCCCTCCACTTT.

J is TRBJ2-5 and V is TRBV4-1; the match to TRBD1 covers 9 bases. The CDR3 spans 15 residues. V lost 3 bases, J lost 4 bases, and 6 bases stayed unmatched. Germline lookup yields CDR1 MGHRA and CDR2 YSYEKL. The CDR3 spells CASSHLQGAGETQYF. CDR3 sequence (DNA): TGCGCCAGCAGCCATTTACAGGGGGCTGGAGAGACCCAGTACTTC.

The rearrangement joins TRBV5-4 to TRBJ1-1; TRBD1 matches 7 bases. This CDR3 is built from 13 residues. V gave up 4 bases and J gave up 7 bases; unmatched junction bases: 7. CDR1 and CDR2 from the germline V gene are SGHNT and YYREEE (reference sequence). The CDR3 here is CASSNWDSLEAFF. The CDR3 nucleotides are TGTGCCAGCAGCAATTGGGACAGCCTTGAAGCTTTCTTT.

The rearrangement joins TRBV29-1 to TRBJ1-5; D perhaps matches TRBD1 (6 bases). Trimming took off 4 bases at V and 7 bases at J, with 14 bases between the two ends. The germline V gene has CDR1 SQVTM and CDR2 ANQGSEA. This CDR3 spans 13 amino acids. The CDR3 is CSVGDGGHQPQHF. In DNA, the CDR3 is TGCAGCGTTGGAGACGGGGGGCACCAGCCCCAGCATTTT.

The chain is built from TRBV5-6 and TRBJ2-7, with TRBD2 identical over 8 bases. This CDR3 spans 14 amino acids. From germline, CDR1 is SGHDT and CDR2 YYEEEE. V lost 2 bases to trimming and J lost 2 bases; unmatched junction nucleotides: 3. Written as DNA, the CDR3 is TGTGCCAGCAGCTTCCTTAGCGGGGCCTACGAGCAGTACTTC. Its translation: CASSFLSGAYEQYF.

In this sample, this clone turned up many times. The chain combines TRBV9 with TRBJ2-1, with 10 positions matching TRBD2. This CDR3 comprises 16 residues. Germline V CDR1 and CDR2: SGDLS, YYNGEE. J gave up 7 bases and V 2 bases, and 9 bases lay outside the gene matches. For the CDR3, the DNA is TGTGCCAGCAGCGTTAGAGCGGGAGGGCCGGGAAATGAGCAGTTCTTC. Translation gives CASSVRAGGPGNEQFF.

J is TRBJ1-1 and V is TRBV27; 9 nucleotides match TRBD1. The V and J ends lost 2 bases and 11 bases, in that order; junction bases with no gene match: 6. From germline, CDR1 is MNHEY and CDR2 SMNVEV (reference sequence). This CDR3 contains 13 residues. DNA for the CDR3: TGTGCCAGCAGTTTACGACAGGGGGGGGACGCTTTCTTT. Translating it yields CASSLRQGGDAFF.